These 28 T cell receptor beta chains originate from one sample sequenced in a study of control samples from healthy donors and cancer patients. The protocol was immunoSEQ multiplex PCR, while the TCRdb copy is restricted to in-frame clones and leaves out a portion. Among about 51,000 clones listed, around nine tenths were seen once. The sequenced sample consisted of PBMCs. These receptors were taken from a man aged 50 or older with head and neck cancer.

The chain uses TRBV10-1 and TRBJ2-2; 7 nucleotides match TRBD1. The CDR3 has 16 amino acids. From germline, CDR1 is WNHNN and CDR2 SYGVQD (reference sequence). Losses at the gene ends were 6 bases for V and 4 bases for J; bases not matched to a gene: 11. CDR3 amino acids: CASSAQTGFITGELFF. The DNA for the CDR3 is TGCGCCAGCAGCGCGCAGACAGGGTTTATCACCGGGGAGCTGTTTTTT.

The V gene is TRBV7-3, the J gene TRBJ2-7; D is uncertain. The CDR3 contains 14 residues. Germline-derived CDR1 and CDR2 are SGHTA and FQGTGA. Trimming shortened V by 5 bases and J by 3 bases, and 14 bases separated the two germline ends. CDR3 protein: CASSPDSSSYEQYF. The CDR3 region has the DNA TGTGCCAGCAGCCCAGACTCCTCAAGCTACGAGCAGTACTTC.

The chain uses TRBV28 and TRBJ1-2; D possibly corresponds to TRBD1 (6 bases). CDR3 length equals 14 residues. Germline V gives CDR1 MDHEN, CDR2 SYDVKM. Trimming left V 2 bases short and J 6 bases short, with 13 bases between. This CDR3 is CASSLIVRQDGYTF. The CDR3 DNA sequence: TGTGCCAGCAGTTTAATAGTACGACAGGATGGCTACACCTTC.

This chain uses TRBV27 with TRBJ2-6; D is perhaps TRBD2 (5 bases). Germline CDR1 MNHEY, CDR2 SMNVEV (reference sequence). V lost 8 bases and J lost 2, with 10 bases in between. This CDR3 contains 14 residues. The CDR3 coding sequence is TGTGCCAGCTCGGCCGGGGCTGGGGCCAACGTCCTGACTTTC. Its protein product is CASSAGAGANVLTF.

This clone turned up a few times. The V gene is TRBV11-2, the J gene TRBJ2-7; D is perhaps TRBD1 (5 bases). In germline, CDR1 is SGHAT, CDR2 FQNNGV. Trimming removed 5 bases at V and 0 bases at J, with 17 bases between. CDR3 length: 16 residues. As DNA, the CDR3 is TGTGCCAGCAGCCTTGGTGCAGGGTCCTCCTCCTACGAGCAGTACTTC. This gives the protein CASSLGAGSSSYEQYF.

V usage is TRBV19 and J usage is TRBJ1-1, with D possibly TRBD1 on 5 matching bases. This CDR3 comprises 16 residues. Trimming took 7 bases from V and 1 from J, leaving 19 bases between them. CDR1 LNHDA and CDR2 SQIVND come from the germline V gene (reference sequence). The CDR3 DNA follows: TGTGCCAGTACATTTATTGACAGATCCCAGAACACTGAAGCTTTCTTT. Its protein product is CASTFIDRSQNTEAFF.

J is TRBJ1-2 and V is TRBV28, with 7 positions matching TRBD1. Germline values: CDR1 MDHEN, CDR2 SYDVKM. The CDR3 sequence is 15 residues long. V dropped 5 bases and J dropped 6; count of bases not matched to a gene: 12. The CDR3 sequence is CASSPLDRRGNGYTF. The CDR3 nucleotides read TGTGCCAGCAGTCCTCTGGACAGGCGAGGAAATGGCTACACCTTC.

The CDR3 here is CASSDWRHSNQPQHF. The CDR3 region has the DNA TGTGCCAGCAGTGATTGGCGTCATAGCAATCAGCCCCAGCATTTT. The chain combines TRBV6-1 with TRBJ1-5; D is uncertain. Trimming took off 3 bases at V and 0 bases at J, with 9 bases between the two ends. The V gene's germline CDR1 is MNHNS and CDR2 SASEGT. This CDR3 has 15 residues.

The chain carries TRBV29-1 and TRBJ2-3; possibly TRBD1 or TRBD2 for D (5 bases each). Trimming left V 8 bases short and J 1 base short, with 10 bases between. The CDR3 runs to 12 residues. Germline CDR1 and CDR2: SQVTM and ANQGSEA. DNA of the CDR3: TGCAGCCTGGGGACGGGCACAGATACGCAGTATTTT. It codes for CSLGTGTDTQYF.

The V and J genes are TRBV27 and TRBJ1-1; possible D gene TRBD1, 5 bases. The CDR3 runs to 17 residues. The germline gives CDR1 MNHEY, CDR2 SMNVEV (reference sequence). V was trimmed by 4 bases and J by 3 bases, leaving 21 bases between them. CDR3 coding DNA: TGTGCCAGCAGTTCCCCGGGGCGTCTGGGGGATGACACTGAAGCTTTCTTT. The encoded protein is CASSSPGRLGDDTEAFF.

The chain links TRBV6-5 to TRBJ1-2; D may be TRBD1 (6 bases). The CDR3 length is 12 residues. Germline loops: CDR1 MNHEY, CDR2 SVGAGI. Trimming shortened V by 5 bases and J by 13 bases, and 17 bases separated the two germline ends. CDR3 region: CASSKGGASSTF. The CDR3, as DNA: TGTGCCAGCAGTAAGGGGGGGGCTTCGAGCACCTTC.

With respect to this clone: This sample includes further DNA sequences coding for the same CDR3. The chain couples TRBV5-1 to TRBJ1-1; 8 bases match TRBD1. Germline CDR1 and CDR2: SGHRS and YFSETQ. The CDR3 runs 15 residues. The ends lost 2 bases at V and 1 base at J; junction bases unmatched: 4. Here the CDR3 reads CASSLGQGGNTEAFF. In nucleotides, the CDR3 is TGCGCCAGCAGCTTAGGACAGGGCGGGAACACTGAAGCTTTCTTT.

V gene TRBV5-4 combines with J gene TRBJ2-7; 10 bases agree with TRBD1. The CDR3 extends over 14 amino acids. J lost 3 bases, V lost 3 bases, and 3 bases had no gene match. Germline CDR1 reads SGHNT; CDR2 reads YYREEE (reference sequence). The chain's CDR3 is CASSSGTGDYEQYF. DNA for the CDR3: TGTGCCAGCAGCTCCGGGACAGGGGACTACGAGCAGTACTTC.

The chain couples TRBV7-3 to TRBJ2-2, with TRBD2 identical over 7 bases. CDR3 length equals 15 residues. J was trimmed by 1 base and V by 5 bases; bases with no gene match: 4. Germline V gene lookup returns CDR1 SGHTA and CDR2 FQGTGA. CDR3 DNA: TGTGCCAGCAGCGCGACTAGCCTGAACACCGGGGAGCTGTTTTTT. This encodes CASSATSLNTGELFF. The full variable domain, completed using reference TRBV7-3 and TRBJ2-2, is GAGVSQTPSNKVTEKGKYVELRCDPISGHTALYWYRQSLGQGPEFLIYFQGTGAADDSGLPNDRFFAVRPEGSVSTLKIQRTERGDSAVYLCASSATSLNTGELFFGEGSRLTVL.

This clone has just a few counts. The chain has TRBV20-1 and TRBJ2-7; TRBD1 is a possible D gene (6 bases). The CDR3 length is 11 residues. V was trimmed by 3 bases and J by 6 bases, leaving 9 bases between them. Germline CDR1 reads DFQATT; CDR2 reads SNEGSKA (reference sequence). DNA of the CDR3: TGCAGTGCTAGGACAGGCGGCGAGCAGTACTTC. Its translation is CSARTGGEQYF.

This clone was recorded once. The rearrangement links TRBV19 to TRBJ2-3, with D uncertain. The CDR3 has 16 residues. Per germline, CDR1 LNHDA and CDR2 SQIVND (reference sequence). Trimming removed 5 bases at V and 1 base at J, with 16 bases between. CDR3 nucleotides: TGTGCCAGTAGTCCCCCATGGGGAATCGGCACAGATACGCAGTATTTT. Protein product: CASSPPWGIGTDTQYF.

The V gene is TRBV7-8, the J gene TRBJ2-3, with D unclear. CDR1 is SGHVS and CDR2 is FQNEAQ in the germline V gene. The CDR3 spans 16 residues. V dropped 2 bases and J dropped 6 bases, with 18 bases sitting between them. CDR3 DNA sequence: TGTGCCAGCAGCTTATCGTTGTGGGGTGGCGTCGATACGCAGTATTTT. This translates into CASSLSLWGGVDTQYF.

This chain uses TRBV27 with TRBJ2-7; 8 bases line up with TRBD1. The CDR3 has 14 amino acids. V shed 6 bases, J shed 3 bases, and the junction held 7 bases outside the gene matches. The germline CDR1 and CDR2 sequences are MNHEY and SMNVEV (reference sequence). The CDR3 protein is CASRLTGVVYEQYF. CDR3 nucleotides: TGTGCCAGCAGATTGACAGGGGTGGTCTACGAGCAGTACTTC.

The CDR3 DNA sequence: TGTGCCAGCAGGCCTGGAGGCTTTCTGGAAGCTTTCTTT. It encodes CASRPGGFLEAFF. This chain joins TRBV6-5 and TRBJ1-1; no clear D. Trimming left V 6 bases short and J 8 bases short, with 16 bases between. The germline V gene has CDR1 MNHEY and CDR2 SVGAGI. The length of the CDR3 is 13 residues.

As DNA, the CDR3 is TGTGCCAGCAGCTTCGGGGTTAGTTCACCCCTCCACTTT. It encodes CASSFGVSSPLHF. This chain joins TRBV5-4 and TRBJ1-6; no definite D call. The CDR3 has 13 residues. With 2 bases removed from V and 9 bases from J, the gap between germline ends came to 9 bases. Germline lookup yields CDR1 SGHNT and CDR2 YYREEE (reference sequence).

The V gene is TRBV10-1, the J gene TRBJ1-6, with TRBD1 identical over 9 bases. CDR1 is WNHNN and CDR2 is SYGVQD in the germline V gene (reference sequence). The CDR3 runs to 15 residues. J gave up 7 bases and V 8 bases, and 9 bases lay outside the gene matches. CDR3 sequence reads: CASDDRGSQNSPLHF. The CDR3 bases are TGCGCCAGCGATGACAGGGGGAGTCAGAATTCACCCCTCCACTTT.

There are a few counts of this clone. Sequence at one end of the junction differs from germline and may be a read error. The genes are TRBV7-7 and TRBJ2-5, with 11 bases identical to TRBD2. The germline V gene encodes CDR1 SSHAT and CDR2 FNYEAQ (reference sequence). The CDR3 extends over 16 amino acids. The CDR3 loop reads CASSLVTSGSLETQYF. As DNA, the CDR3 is TGTGCTAGCAGCTTAGTAACTAGCGGGAGCCTGGAGACCCAGTACTTC.

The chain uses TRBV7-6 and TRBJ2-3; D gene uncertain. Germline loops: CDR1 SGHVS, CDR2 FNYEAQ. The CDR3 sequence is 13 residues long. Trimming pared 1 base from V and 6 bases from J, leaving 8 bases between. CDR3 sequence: CASSLDPLDTQYF. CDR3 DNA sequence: TGTGCCAGCAGCTTAGATCCATTGGATACGCAGTATTTT.

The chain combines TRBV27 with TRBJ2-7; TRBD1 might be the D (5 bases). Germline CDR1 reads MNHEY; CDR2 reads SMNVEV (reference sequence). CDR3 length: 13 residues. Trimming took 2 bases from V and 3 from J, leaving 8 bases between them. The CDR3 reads CASSLRTNYEQYF. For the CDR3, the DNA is TGTGCCAGCAGTTTACGGACAAACTACGAGCAGTACTTC.

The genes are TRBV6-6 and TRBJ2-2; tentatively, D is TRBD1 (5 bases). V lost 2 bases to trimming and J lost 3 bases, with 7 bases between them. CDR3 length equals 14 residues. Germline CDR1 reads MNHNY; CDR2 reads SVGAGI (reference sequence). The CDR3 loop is CASSYDSYTGELFF. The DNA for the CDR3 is TGTGCCAGCAGTTACGACAGCTACACCGGGGAGCTGTTTTTT.

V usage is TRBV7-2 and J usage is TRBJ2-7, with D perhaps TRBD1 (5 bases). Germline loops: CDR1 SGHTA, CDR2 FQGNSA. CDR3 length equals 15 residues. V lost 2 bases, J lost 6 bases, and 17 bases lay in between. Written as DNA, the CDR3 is TGTGCCAGCAGCTTAACCAGGGCGGCCTCCGTCGAGCAGTACTTC. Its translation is CASSLTRAASVEQYF.

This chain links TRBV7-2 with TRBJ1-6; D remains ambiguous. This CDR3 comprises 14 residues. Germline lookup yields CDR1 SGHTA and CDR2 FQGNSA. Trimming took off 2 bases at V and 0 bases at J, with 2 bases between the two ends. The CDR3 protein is CASSLSSYNSPLHF. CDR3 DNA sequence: TGTGCCAGCAGCTTAAGCTCCTATAATTCACCCCTCCACTTT.

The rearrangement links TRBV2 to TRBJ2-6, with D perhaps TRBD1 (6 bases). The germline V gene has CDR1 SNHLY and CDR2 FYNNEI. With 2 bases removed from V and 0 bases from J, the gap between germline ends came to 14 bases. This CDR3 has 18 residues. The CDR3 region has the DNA TGTGCCAGCAGTGAACGGATGACAGGAGCCTCTGGGGCCAACGTCCTGACTTTC. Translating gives CASSERMTGASGANVLTF.